This T cell receptor (beta chain) comes out of a study of patients and donors after allogeneic stem cell transplantation. This clonotype was detected a few times. TCRdb fed the RT-PCR reads into MiXCR, producing one record per CDR3 protein. The table lists around 200,000 distinct CDR3 sequences, around two fifths of them singletons. This CDR3 is built from 15 residues. V lost 8 bases, J lost 0 bases, and 16 bases lay in between. Germline loops: CDR1 LGHNA, CDR2 YSLEER. The V and J genes are TRBV4-3 and TRBJ1-1; D not resolved. The receptor was isolated from a human donor who was either an allogeneic HSCT recipient or a stem cell or donor lymphocyte infusion donor (not recorded which). It is not recorded whose cells these are; they may come from a transplant donor. Sequencing input: blood, either unsorted or a sorted T cell fraction (not recorded which). CDR3: CASSVGYVVNTEAFF. CDR3 nucleotide sequence: TGCGCCAGCTCCGTTGGCTATGTCGTGAACACTGAAGCTTTCTTT.